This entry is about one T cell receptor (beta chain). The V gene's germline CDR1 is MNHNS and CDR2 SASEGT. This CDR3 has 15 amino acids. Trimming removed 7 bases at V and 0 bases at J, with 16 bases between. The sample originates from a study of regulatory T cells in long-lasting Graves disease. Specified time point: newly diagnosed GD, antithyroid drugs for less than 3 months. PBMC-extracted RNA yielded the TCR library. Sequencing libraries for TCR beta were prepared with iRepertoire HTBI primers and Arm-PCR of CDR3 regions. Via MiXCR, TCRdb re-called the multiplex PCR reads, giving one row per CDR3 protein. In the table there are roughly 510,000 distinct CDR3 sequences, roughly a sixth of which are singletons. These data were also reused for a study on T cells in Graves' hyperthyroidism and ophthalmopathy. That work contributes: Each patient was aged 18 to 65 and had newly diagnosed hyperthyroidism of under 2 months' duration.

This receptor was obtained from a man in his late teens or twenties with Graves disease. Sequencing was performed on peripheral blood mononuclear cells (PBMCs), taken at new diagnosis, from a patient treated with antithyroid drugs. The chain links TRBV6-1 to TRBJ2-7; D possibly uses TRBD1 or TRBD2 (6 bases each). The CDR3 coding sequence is TGTGCCAGCACCCGTGGAGGGGGTAGCTCCTACGAGCAGTACTTC. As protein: CASTRGGGSSYEQYF.